This TCR beta chain was profiled in a study of T cells in Graves' hyperthyroidism and ophthalmopathy. Germline CDR1 and CDR2: LNHDA and SQIVND (reference sequence). This CDR3 is built from 16 residues. The V gene end was trimmed by 5 bases and the J gene end by 4 bases; junction bases not matched to a gene: 8. TCR beta CDR3 region amplification was performed from RNA transcripts. During a first-round RT-PCR of the TCR CDR3, the HTBI primer set was used. MiXCR was run by TCRdb on the multiplex PCR reads, yielding one entry per CDR3 protein. Of hundreds of thousands of distinct CDR3 sequences listed, roughly 40% are singletons.

Sequencing was done on a sample of blood. The chain links TRBV19 to TRBJ2-6; the match to TRBD2 covers 7 bases. This sequence was found in a young man with Graves' hyperthyroidism. The CDR3 sequence: CASSPWAGVGANVLTF. The CDR3 DNA follows: TGTGCCAGTAGTCCCTGGGCGGGAGTCGGGGCCAACGTCCTGACTTTC.